This TCR beta chain originates from a study of molecular identifiers for immune sequencing clone quantification. Study-wide results and limits: The share of molecules held by clones above 20 RNA copies was over 97% in effector cells and under 1% in naive cells.

Each CDR3 protein is one row after TCRdb ran MiXCR on the PCR reads. Of approximately 630,000 distinct CDR3 sequences listed, less than 30% are singletons. Germline V lookup: CDR1 GTSNPN, CDR2 SVGIG (reference sequence). V lost 4 bases and J lost 6, with 15 bases in between. CDR3 length: 13 amino acids. With RNA at 10%, 30% or 50%, naive CD8 libraries came from around 20,000 to 990,000 sorted cells. Remarks on this clonotype: The antigen is unknown. Being one base from a much bigger clone, this may be a read error.

The chain joins TRBV30 to TRBJ1-1, with a tentative D call TRBD1 (5 bases). The sample comprised naive CD8+ T cells from blood, with Jurkat cell RNA spiked in. Subset denoted: FACS-sorted CD8+CD4-CCR7+CD45RA+ naive T cells. This clonotype was obtained from a human donor in good health. Some libraries in this study had Jurkat cell RNA spiked in. Here the CDR3 DNA reads TGTGCCTGGAACTCTCAGGGAGGCTCTGAAGCTTTCTTT. Protein product: CAWNSQGGSEAFF.